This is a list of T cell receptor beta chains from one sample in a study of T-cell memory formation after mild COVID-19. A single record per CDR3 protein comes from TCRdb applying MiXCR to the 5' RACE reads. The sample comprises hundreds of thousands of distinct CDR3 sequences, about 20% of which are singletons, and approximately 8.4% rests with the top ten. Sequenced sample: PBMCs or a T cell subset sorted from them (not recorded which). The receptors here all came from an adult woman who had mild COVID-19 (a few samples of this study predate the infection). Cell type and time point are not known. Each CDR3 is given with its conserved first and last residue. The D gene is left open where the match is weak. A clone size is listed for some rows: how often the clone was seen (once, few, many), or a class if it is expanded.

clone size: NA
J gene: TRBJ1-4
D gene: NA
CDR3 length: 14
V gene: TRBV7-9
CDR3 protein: CASSLAGLEEKLFF
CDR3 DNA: TGTGCCAGCAGCTTAGCCGGGCTCGAAGAAAAACTGTTTTTT

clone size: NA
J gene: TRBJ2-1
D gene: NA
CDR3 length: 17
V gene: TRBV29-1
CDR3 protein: CSVEDRLEGPTYNEQFF
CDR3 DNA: TGCAGCGTTGAAGATCGCCTGGAGGGGCCTACCTACAATGAGCAGTTCTTC

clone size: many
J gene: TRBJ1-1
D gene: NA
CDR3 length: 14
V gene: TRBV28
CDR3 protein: CASSGTALNTEAFF
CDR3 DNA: TGTGCCAGCAGTGGGACGGCATTGAACACTGAAGCTTTCTTT

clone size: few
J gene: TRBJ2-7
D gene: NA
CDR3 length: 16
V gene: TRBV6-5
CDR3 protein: CASSYSAGLAVYEQYF
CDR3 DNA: TGTGCCAGCAGTTACTCGGCGGGCCTCGCAGTCTACGAGCAGTACTTC

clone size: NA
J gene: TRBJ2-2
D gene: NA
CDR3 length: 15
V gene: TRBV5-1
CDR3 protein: CASALGGVRAGELFF
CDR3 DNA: TGCGCCAGCGCCCTTGGAGGGGTCCGGGCCGGGGAGCTGTTTTTT

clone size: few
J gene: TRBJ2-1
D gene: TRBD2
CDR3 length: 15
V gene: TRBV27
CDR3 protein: CASTLLAGDDNEQFF
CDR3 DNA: TGTGCCAGCACCCTACTAGCGGGAGACGACAATGAGCAGTTCTTC

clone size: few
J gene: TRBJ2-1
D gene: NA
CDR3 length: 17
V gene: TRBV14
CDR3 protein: CASSQVAGFPSYNEQFF
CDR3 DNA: TGTGCCAGCAGCCAAGTGGCAGGTTTCCCCTCCTACAATGAGCAGTTCTTC

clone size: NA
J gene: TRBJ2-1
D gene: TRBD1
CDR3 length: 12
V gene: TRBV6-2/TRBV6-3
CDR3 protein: CAIGQGFNEQFF
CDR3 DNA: TGTGCCATAGGACAGGGATTCAATGAGCAGTTCTTC

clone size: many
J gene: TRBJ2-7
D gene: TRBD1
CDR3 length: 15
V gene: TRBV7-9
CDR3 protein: CASSYRQGSPYEQYF
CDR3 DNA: TGTGCCAGCAGCTACCGACAGGGGTCTCCCTACGAGCAGTACTTC

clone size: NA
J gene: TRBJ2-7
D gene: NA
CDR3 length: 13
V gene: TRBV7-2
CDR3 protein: CASSLAYTYEQYF
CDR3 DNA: TGTGCCAGCAGCTTAGCCTACACCTACGAGCAGTACTTC

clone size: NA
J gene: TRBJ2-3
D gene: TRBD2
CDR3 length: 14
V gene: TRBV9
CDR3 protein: CASRGGFSTDTQYF
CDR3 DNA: TGTGCCAGCCGGGGGGGCTTCAGCACAGATACGCAGTATTTT

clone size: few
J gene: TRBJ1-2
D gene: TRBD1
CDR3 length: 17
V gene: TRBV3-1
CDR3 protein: CASSQVRTGRGNYGYTF
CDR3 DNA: TGTGCCAGCAGCCAGGTCCGGACAGGACGGGGCAACTATGGCTACACCTTC

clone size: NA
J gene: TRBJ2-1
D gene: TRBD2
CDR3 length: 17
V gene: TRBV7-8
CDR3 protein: CASTHPWGSGGVNEQFF
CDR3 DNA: TGTGCCAGCACCCACCCTTGGGGTAGCGGGGGCGTGAATGAGCAGTTCTTC

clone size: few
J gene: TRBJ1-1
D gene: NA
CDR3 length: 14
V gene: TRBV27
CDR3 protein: CASSSGTTYTEAFF
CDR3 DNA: TGTGCCAGCAGTTCCGGGACCACTTACACTGAAGCTTTCTTT

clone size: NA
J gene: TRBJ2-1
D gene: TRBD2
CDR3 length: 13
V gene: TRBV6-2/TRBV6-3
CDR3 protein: CASRTSGGPRQFF
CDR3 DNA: TGTGCCAGTCGGACTAGCGGGGGCCCAAGGCAGTTCTTC

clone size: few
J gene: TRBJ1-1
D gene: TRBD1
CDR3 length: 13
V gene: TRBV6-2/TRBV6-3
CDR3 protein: CASSATGGTEAFF
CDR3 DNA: TGTGCCAGCAGTGCGACAGGGGGCACCGAAGCTTTCTTT

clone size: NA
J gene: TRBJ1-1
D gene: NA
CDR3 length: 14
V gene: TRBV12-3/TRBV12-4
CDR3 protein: CASSPGRRITEAFF
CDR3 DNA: TGTGCCAGCAGCCCGGGACGGAGGATCACTGAAGCTTTCTTT

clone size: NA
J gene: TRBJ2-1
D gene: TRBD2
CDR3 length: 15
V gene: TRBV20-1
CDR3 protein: CSASSSGRAGNEQFF
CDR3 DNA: TGCAGTGCTAGTAGTAGCGGGAGGGCCGGGAATGAGCAGTTCTTC

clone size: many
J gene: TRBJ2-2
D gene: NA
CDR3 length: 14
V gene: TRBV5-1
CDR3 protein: CASSGPGNTGELFF
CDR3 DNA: TGCGCCAGCAGCGGACCGGGCAACACCGGGGAGCTGTTTTTT

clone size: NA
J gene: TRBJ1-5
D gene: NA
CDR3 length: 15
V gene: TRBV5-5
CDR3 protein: CASSSGQAVNQPQHF
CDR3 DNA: TGTGCCAGCAGCTCCGGACAAGCAGTTAATCAGCCCCAGCATTTT

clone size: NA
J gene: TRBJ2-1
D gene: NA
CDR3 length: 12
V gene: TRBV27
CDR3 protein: CASSPLSNEQFF
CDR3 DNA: TGTGCCAGCAGTCCTTTATCTAATGAGCAGTTCTTC

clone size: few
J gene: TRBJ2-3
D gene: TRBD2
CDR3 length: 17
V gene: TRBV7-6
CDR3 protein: CASSSRTSGSWTDTQYF
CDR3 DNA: TGTGCCAGCAGCTCCAGGACTAGCGGGAGTTGGACAGATACGCAGTATTTT

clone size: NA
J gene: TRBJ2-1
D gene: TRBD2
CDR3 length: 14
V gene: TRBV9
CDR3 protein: CASSVSSGSNEQFF
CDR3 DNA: TGTGCCAGCAGCGTGTCTAGCGGGTCCAATGAGCAGTTCTTC

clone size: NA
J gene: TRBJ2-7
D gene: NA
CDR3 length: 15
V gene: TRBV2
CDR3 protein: CASSTRAPSPYEQYF
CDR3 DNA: TGTGCCAGCTCGACCCGGGCCCCTTCGCCCTACGAGCAGTACTTC

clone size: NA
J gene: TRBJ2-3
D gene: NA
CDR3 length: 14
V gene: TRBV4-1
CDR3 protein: CASREFPSTDTQYF
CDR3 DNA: TGCGCCAGCAGGGAGTTTCCTAGCACAGATACGCAGTATTTT

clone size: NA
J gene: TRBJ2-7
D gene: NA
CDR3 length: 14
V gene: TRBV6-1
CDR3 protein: CASSEGGVRYEQYF
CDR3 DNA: TGTGCCAGCAGTGAAGGCGGAGTACGCTACGAGCAGTACTTC

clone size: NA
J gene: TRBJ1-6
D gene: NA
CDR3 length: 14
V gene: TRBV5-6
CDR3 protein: CASSLRGATSPLHF
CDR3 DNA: TGTGCCAGCAGCTTAAGGGGGGCCACTTCACCCCTCCACTTT

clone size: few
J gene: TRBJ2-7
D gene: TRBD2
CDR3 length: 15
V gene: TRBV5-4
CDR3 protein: CASSLAKTSGGEQYF
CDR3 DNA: TGTGCCAGCAGCTTGGCTAAGACTAGCGGGGGAGAGCAGTACTTC

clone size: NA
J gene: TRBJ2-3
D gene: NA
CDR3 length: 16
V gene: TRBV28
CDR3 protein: CASNAWDGDSTDTQYF
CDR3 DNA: TGTGCCAGCAACGCCTGGGACGGGGATAGCACAGATACGCAGTATTTT

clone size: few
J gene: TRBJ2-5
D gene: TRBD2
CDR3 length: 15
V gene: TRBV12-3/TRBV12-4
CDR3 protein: CASSFLAGLQETQYF
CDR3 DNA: TGTGCCAGCAGTTTCCTAGCGGGGTTGCAAGAGACCCAGTACTTC